The next 2 T cell receptor beta chains were all read from a single sample in a study of cytomegalovirus exposure and HLA in healthy donors. Sequenced by immunoSEQ multiplex PCR; TCRdb stores in-frame clones only, minus some. The sample includes about 170,000 clones, about nine tenths of them seen just once. The source material was PBMCs. The receptor source for this set is a man between 18 and 29 years old in good health and CMV-seropositive.

V usage is TRBV29-1 and J usage is TRBJ2-5; D call uncertain. CDR3 length: 12 residues. Germline V gene lookup returns CDR1 SQVTM and CDR2 ANQGSEA. Trimming removed 4 bases from V and 5 bases from J, with 11 bases in between. Here the CDR3 DNA reads TGCAGCGTTGTTTTGGGCCTCGAGACCCAGTACTTC. Encoded protein: CSVVLGLETQYF.

Within the sample, this clone is large. CDR3 sequence: CASSLGGGAFEQFF. CDR3 nucleotides: TGTGCCAGCAGTTTGGGCGGGGGGGCGTTTGAGCAGTTCTTC. V and J are TRBV27 and TRBJ2-1; 9 bases align to TRBD2. The junction had 6 bases not matched to a gene; V was cut back by 3 bases and J by 9 bases. This CDR3 contains 14 residues. Germline V gene sequence: CDR1 MNHEY, CDR2 SMNVEV (reference sequence).